The next 18 T cell receptor beta chains were all read from a single sample in a study of technical replicates of blood from several donors (dated by TCRdb to about 2017). Preparation of the library involved the immunoSEQ multiplex PCR assay. TCRdb's version of the immuneACCESS table is confined to in-frame rearrangements and falls short of the full clone set. An unresolved V gene accounts for under half of the shortfall where checked; the remainder is of unknown origin. For this sample the table gives 12,000 or so clones, of which roughly 95% were detected only once. The ten largest clones take up 6.3% of the sample. Specimen: PBMCs. Source of these receptors: a human donor in good health.

V gene TRBV15 combines with J gene TRBJ1-4, with a possible D match to TRBD1 (5 bases). Germline CDR1 and CDR2: LNHNV and YYDKDF (reference sequence). The CDR3 has 15 amino acids. Trimming removed 2 bases from V and 8 bases from J, with 15 bases in between. The CDR3 is CATSRPAGGWEKLFF. CDR3 DNA sequence: TGTGCCACCAGCAGACCGGCCGGGGGATGGGAAAAACTGTTTTTT. The full variable domain, completed using reference TRBV15 and TRBJ1-4, is DAMVIQNPRYQVTQFGKPVTLSCSQTLNHNVMYWYQQKSSQAPKLLFHYYDKDFNNEADTPDNFQSRRPNTSFCFLDIRSPGLGDTAMYLCATSRPAGGWEKLFFGSGTQLSVL.

This clone was observed a few times. The CDR3 DNA reads as TGTGCCAGCACCCCCGGGACTACCTTCACCGGGGAGCTGTTTTTT. It encodes CASTPGTTFTGELFF. The chain links TRBV6-1 to TRBJ2-2, with 7 bases matching TRBD2. The V gene end was trimmed by 7 bases and the J gene end by 4 bases; junction bases not matched to a gene: 9. There are 15 residues in the CDR3. Looked up from germline, CDR1 is MNHNS and CDR2 is SASEGT.

The chain couples TRBV5-8 to TRBJ1-2, with 8 bases that match TRBD1. From germline, CDR1 is SGHTS and CDR2 YDEGEE. The V and J ends lost 0 bases and 0 bases, in that order; junction bases with no gene match: 7. The CDR3 consists of 17 residues. CDR3 loop: CASSLAAGGATNYGYTF. DNA for the CDR3: TGTGCCAGCAGCTTGGCCGCAGGGGGCGCGACTAACTATGGCTACACCTTC.

The chain has TRBV7-9 and TRBJ2-5, with 8 bases identical to TRBD1. Germline trimming cut 5 bases from V and 3 bases from J; bases unmatched to any gene: 14. Germline lookup yields CDR1 SEHNR and CDR2 FQNEAQ (reference sequence). The CDR3 totals 17 residues. The CDR3 DNA reads TGTGCCAGCAGCCCCCCCGTCGGGCAGGGGGCCGAAGAGACCCAGTACTTC. It codes for CASSPPVGQGAEETQYF.

This chain connects TRBV7-8 to TRBJ2-7; 8 bases are a match to TRBD2. V dropped 1 base and J dropped 4; count of bases not matched to a gene: 18. The CDR3 totals 19 residues. Germline lookup yields CDR1 SGHVS and CDR2 FQNEAQ. As DNA, the CDR3 is TGTGCCAGCAGCTTAGAGCGGTTCCTAGCGGGCCAGAAAACTTACGAGCAGTACTTC. Translating gives CASSLERFLAGQKTYEQYF.

The chain couples TRBV5-6 to TRBJ2-1, with 8 positions matching TRBD2. The CDR3 covers 13 residues. The germline gives CDR1 SGHDT, CDR2 YYEEEE. V gave up 0 bases and J gave up 8 bases; unmatched junction bases: 1. The CDR3: CASSLGTSYEQFF. The CDR3 bases are TGTGCCAGCAGCTTGGGGACTAGCTATGAGCAGTTCTTC. The full variable domain, completed using reference TRBV5-6 and TRBJ2-1, is DAGVTQSPTHLIKTRGQQVTLRCSPKSGHDTVSWYQQALGQGPQFIFQYYEEEERQRGNFPDRFSGHQFPNYSSELNVNALLLGDSALYLCASSLGTSYEQFFGPGTRLTVL.

V usage is TRBV6-5 and J usage is TRBJ1-1; D remains unclear. The ends were cut back, 3 bases at V and 0 bases at J, with 11 bases in the middle. Germline CDR1 MNHEY, CDR2 SVGAGI. The CDR3 totals 15 residues. CDR3 nucleotide sequence: TGTGCCAGCAGTTATGTGCGGTTATTGAACACTGAAGCTTTCTTT. This sequence encodes CASSYVRLLNTEAFF.

The V gene is TRBV25-1, the J gene TRBJ2-7, with TRBD2 matching over 8 bases. The CDR3 sequence is 15 residues long. The ends lost 3 bases at V and 4 bases at J; junction bases unmatched: 8. Looked up from germline, CDR1 is MGHDK and CDR2 is SYGVNS. The CDR3 bases are TGTGCCAGCAGTGAGTCGAGCGGGGGCATATACGAGCAGTACTTC. It encodes CASSESSGGIYEQYF.

The CDR3 region has the DNA TGTGCCAGCAGGTCTACAGGGGCCAATGAGCAGTTCTTC. Translating gives CASRSTGANEQFF. The chain uses TRBV7-9 and TRBJ2-1, with 7 bases lining up with TRBD1. This CDR3 region has 13 residues. After removal of 6 bases from V and 6 bases from J, the junction contained 5 bases not matched to a gene. The germline V gene has CDR1 SEHNR and CDR2 FQNEAQ (reference sequence).

V and J are TRBV18 and TRBJ2-7; the match to TRBD1 covers 7 bases. There are 14 residues in the CDR3. Per the germline V gene, CDR1 is KGHSH and CDR2 is LQKENI. Trimming removed 3 bases from V and 3 bases from J; junction bases left unmatched: 5. The CDR3 spells CASSPNTGVYEQYF. The CDR3 region has the DNA TGTGCCAGCTCACCGAACACAGGGGTCTACGAGCAGTACTTC. Full variable domain (remainder filled in from reference TRBV18 and TRBJ2-7): NAGVMQNPRHLVRRRGQEARLRCSPMKGHSHVYWYRQLPEEGLKFMVYLQKENIIDESGMPKERFSAEFPKEGPSILRIQQVVRGDSAAYFCASSPNTGVYEQYFGPGTRLTVT.

The rearrangement uses TRBV11-2 and TRBJ2-1, with 8 nucleotides matching TRBD2. The CDR3 length is 17 residues. CDR1 and CDR2 (germline): SGHAT, FQNNGV. V shed 7 bases and J 0 bases; nucleotides not matched to a gene: 11. The chain's CDR3 is CASTKAPLAGSYNEQFF. The CDR3 nucleotides read TGTGCCAGCACCAAGGCCCCCCTAGCGGGCTCCTACAATGAGCAGTTCTTC. The entire variable domain, with the rest obtained from reference TRBV11-2 and TRBJ2-1, is as follows: EAGVAQSPRYKIIEKRQSVAFWCNPISGHATLYWYQQILGQGPKLLIQFQNNGVVDDSQLPKDRFSAERLKGVDSTLKIQPAKLEDSAVYLCASTKAPLAGSYNEQFFGPGTRLTVL.

This clone was seen more than once but under ten times. This rearrangement joins TRBV27 to TRBJ2-1; 12 nucleotides agree with TRBD1. Unmatched junction bases numbered 4, after V lost 8 bases and J lost 5 bases. The CDR3 loop spans 14 amino acids. From germline, CDR1 is MNHEY and CDR2 SMNVEV (reference sequence). The CDR3 loop reads CASSGDRGHNEQFF. In nucleotides, the CDR3 is TGTGCCAGCTCCGGGGACAGGGGGCACAATGAGCAGTTCTTC.

The sample holds one count of this clone. The J gene is TRBJ2-7, the V gene TRBV28; D gene uncertain. Between the trimmed V and J ends, which lost 6 bases and 5 bases, there was a span of 20 bases. Germline V gene lookup returns CDR1 MDHEN and CDR2 SYDVKM. This CDR3 has 15 residues. CDR3 region: CASSPRPAKRNEQYF. CDR3 sequence (DNA): TGTGCCAGCAGCCCACGACCCGCTAAGAGGAACGAGCAGTACTTC.

The chain carries TRBV7-2 and TRBJ2-7, with D maybe TRBD2 (5 bases). The CDR3 has 14 amino acids. Trimming took off 2 bases at V and 3 bases at J, with 11 bases between the two ends. Germline lookup yields CDR1 SGHTA and CDR2 FQGNSA. The CDR3 loop is CASSLSARDYEQYF. Written as DNA, the CDR3 is TGTGCCAGCAGCTTATCAGCCCGGGACTACGAGCAGTACTTC. Full variable domain (remainder filled in from reference TRBV7-2 and TRBJ2-7): GAGVSQSPSNKVTEKGKDVELRCDPISGHTALYWYRQSLGQGLEFLIYFQGNSAPDKSGLPSDRFSAERTGGSVSTLTIQRTQQEDSAVYLCASSLSARDYEQYFGPGTRLTVT.

The V gene is TRBV6-1, the J gene TRBJ2-7, with 7 bases lining up with TRBD2. The germline V gene has CDR1 MNHNS and CDR2 SASEGT. The CDR3 runs to 14 residues. V trimming: 1 base; J trimming: 3 bases; junction bases outside the gene matches: 3. The chain's CDR3 is CASSEETSVYEQYF. The CDR3, as DNA: TGTGCCAGCAGTGAAGAAACTAGCGTCTACGAGCAGTACTTC.

The chain employs TRBV30 and TRBJ2-7, with 11 positions matching TRBD2. Trimming took 5 bases from V and 2 from J; bases not matched to a gene: 2. CDR1 is GTSNPN, CDR2 SVGIG, per germline (reference sequence). This CDR3 spans 13 amino acids. The CDR3 bases are TGTGCCTGGCTAGCGGGAGGCGCCTACGAGCAGTACTTC. Translated: CAWLAGGAYEQYF.

The chain links TRBV27 to TRBJ1-4; 7 bases match TRBD1. Losses at the gene ends were 4 bases for V and 4 bases for J; bases not matched to a gene: 6. The CDR3 has 15 amino acids. Germline CDR1 MNHEY, CDR2 SMNVEV (reference sequence). DNA of the CDR3: TGTGCCAGCAGTTCTCCGGGACAGTATAATGAAAAACTGTTTTTT. This codes for CASSSPGQYNEKLFF.

The chain combines TRBV7-9 with TRBJ1-5; 7 bases are a match to TRBD1. Germline CDR1 is SEHNR and CDR2 is FQNEAQ (reference sequence). V lost 1 base, J lost 6 bases, and 6 bases stayed unmatched. CDR3 length: 15 amino acids. This CDR3 reads CASSLGQGEGQPQHF. The CDR3 region has the DNA TGTGCCAGCAGCTTAGGACAGGGCGAGGGTCAGCCCCAGCATTTT.